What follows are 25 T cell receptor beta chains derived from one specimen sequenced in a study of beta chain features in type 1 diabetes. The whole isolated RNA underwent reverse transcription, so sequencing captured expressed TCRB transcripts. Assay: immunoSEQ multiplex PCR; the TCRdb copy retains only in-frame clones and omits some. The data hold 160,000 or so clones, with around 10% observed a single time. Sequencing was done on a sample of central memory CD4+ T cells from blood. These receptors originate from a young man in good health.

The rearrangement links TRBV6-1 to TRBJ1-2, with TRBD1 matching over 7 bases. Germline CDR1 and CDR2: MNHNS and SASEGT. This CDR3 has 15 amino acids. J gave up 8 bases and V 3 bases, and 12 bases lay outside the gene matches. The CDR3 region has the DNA TGTGCCAGCAGTGAGAACCCGACAGGGATAGGGGGCTACACCTTC. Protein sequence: CASSENPTGIGGYTF.

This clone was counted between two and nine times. The CDR3 sequence is CASSQEAATGYNEQFF. CDR3 in DNA: TGCGCCAGCAGCCAAGAAGCCGCTACGGGCTACAATGAGCAGTTCTTC. This chain connects TRBV4-1 to TRBJ2-1; D is unclear. Germline CDR1 reads MGHRA; CDR2 reads YSYEKL. The CDR3 is made up of 16 amino acids. With 0 bases removed from V and 3 bases from J, the gap between germline ends came to 12 bases.

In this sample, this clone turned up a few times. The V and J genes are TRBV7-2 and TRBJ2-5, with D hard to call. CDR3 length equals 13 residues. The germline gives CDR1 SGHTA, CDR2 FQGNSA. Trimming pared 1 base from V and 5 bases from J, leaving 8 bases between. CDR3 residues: CASSLGARETQYF. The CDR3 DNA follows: TGTGCCAGCAGCTTAGGGGCACGGGAGACCCAGTACTTC.

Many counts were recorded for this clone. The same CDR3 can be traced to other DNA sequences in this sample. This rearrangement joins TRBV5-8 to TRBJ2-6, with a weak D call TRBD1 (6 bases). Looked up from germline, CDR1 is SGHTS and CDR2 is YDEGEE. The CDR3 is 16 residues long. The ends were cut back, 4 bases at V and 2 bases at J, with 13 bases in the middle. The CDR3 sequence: CASSKPYRAGANVLTF. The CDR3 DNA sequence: TGTGCCAGCAGCAAACCGTACAGGGCTGGGGCCAACGTCCTGACTTTC.

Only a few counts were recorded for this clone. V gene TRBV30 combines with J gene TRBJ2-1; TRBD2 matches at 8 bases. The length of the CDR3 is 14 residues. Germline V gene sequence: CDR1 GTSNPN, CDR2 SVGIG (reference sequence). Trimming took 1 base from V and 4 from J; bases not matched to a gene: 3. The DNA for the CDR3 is TGTGCCTGGAGTGACATAGCGGGGTACAATGAGCAGTTCTTC. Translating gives CAWSDIAGYNEQFF.

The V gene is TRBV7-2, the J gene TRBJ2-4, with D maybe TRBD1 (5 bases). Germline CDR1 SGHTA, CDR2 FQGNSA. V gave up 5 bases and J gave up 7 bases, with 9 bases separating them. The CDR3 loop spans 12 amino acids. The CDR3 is CASSTDSNIQYF. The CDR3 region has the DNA TGTGCCAGCAGCACCGACAGTAACATTCAGTACTTC. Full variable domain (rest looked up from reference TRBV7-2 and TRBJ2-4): GAGVSQSPSNKVTEKGKDVELRCDPISGHTALYWYRQSLGQGLEFLIYFQGNSAPDKSGLPSDRFSAERTGGSVSTLTIQRTQQEDSAVYLCASSTDSNIQYFGAGTRLSVL.

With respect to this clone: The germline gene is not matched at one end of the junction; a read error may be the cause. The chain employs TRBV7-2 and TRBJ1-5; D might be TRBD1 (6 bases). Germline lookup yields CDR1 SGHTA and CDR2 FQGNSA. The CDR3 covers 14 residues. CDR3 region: CASSVAGVNQPQHF. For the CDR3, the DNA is TGTGCCAGCAGCGTAGCAGGGGTTAATCAGCCCCAGCATTTT.

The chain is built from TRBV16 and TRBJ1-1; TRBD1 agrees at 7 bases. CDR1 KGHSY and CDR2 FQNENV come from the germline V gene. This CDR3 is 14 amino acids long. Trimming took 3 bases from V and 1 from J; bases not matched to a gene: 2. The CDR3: CASSHGQANTEAFF. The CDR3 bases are TGTGCCAGCAGCCACGGACAGGCGAACACTGAAGCTTTCTTT.

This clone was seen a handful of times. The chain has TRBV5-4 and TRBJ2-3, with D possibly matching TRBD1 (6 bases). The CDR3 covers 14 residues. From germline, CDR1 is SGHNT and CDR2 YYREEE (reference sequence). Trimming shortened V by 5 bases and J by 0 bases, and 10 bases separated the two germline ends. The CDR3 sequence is CASRGGHSTDTQYF. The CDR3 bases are TGTGCCAGCAGAGGGGGACATAGCACAGATACGCAGTATTTT.

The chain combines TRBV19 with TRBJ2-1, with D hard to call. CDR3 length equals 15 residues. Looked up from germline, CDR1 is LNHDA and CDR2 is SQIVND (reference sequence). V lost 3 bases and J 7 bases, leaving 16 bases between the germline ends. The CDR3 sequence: CASSIRRPQRNEQFF. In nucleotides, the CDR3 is TGTGCCAGTAGTATCAGGCGCCCGCAGAGGAATGAGCAGTTCTTC.

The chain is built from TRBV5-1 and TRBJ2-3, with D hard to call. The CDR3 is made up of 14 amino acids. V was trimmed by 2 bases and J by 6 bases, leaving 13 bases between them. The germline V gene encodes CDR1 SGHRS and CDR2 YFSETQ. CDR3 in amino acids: CASSFVGVDDTQYF. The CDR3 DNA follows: TGCGCCAGCAGCTTCGTCGGAGTAGACGATACGCAGTATTTT.

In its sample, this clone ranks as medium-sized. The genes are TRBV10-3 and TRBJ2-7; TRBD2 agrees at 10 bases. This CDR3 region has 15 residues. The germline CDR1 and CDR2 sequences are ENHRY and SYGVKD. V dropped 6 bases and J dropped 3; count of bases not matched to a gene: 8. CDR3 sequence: CAISDGLAEYYEQYF. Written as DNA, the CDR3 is TGTGCCATCAGCGATGGACTAGCGGAATACTACGAGCAGTACTTC.

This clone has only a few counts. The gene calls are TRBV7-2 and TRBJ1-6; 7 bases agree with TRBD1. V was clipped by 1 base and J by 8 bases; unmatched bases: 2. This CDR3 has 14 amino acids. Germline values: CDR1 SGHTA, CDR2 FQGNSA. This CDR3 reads CASSLGTGYSPLHF. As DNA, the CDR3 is TGTGCCAGCAGCTTAGGGACAGGTTATTCACCCCTCCACTTT.

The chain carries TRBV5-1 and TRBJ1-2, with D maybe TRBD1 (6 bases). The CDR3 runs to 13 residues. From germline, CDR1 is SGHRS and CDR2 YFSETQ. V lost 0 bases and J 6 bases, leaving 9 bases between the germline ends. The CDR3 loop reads CASSLVQGDGYTF. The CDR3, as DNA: TGCGCCAGCAGCTTGGTACAGGGCGATGGCTACACCTTC.

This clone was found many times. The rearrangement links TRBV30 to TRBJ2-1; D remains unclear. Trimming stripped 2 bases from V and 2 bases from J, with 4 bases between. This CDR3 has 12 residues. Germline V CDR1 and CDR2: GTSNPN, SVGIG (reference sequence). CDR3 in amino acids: CAWSLAYNEQFF. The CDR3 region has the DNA TGTGCCTGGAGTCTAGCCTACAATGAGCAGTTCTTC.

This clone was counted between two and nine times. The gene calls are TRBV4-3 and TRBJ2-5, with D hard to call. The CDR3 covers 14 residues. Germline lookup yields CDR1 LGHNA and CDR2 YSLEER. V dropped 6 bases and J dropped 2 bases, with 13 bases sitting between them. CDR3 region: CASSTMGQQETQYF. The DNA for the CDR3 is TGCGCCAGCAGTACAATGGGCCAGCAAGAGACCCAGTACTTC.

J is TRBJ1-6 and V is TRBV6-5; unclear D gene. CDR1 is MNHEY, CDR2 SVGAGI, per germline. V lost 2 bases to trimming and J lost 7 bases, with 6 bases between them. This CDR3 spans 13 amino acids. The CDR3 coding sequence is TGTGCCAGCAGTTACCAGCCGAATTCACCCCTCCACTTT. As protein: CASSYQPNSPLHF.

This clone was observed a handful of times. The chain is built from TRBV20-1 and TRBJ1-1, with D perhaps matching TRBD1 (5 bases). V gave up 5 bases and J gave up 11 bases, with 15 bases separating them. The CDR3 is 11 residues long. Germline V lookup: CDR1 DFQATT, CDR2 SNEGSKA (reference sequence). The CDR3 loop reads CSAPWGVRAFF. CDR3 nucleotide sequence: TGCAGTGCTCCCTGGGGGGTCCGCGCTTTCTTT.

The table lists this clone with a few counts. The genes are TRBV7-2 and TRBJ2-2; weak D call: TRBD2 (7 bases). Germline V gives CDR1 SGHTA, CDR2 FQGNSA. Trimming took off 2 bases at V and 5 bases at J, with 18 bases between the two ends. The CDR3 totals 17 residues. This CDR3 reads CASSLIAGAGRTGELFF. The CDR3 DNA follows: TGTGCCAGCAGCTTAATCGCGGGGGCCGGAAGAACCGGGGAGCTGTTTTTT.

The CDR3 sequence: CASSLAAGRSYEQYF. In DNA form, the CDR3 reads TGTGCCAGCAGCTTAGCGGCGGGACGCTCCTACGAGCAGTACTTC. This sequence joins TRBV7-6 and TRBJ2-7, with a tentative D call TRBD2 (6 bases). Germline-derived CDR1 and CDR2 are SGHVS and FNYEAQ. This CDR3 is 15 amino acids long. Trimming took off 0 bases at V and 0 bases at J, with 9 bases between the two ends.

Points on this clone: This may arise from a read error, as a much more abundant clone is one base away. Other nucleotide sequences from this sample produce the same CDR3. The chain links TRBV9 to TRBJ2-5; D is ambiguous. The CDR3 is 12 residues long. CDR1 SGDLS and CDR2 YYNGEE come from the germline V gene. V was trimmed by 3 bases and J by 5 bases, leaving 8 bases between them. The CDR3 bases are TGTGCCAGCAGCGGGGCCATGGAGACCCAGTACTTC. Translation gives CASSGAMETQYF.

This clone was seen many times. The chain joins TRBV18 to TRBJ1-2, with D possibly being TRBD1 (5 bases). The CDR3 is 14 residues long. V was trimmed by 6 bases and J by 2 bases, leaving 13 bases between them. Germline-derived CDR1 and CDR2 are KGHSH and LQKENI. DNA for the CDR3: TGTGCCAGCTCGCAAGACAGTCGGAACTATGGCTACACCTTC. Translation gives CASSQDSRNYGYTF.

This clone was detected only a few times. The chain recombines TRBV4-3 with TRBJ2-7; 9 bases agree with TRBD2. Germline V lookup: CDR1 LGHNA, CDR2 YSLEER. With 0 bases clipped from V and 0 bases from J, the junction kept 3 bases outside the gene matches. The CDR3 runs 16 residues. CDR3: CASSQDGLASSYEQYF. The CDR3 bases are TGCGCCAGCAGCCAAGACGGACTAGCGAGCTCCTACGAGCAGTACTTC.

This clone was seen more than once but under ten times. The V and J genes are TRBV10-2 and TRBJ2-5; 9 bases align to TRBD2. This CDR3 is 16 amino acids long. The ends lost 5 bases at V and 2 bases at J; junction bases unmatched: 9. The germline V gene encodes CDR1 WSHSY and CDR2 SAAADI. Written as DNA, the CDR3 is TGCGCCAGCAGTCGGAAGCGGGAGGCGCTACAAGAGACCCAGTACTTC. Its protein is CASSRKREALQETQYF.

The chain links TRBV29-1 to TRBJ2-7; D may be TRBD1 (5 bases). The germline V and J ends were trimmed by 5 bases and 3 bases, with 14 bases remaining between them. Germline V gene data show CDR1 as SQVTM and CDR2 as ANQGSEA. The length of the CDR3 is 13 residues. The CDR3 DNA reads TGCAGCGTTAGTCTGGGGCCGAACTACGAGCAGTACTTC. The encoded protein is CSVSLGPNYEQYF.